This entry features one T cell receptor (beta chain) sequence. These data are taken from a study of T cell responses to AZD1222 COVID-19 vaccine. The germline CDR1 and CDR2 sequences are SGDLS and YYNGEE. CDR3 length: 19 amino acids. V was pared by 0 bases and J by 0 bases, with 19 bases between. Clones were read by immunoSEQ multiplex PCR, and TCRdb kept only the in-frame ones, dropping some. The table shows some 180,000 clones, with 92% occurring only once. The chain combines TRBV9 with TRBJ2-1; D possibly corresponds to TRBD2 (5 bases). The sequences come from peripheral blood, collected 28 days after the second AZD1222 dose. This sequence originates from an adult who received the AZD1222 COVID-19 vaccine. CDR3 coding DNA: TGTGCCAGCAGCGTAGTTTCGGTCCAAGCGGATAGCTCCTACAATGAGCAGTTCTTC. Translating gives CASSVVSVQADSSYNEQFF.